This is a list of T cell receptor beta chains from one sample in a study of graft-versus-host responses after intestinal transplantation. What these receptors recognize is not known. Generated by immunoSEQ multiplex PCR, the TCRdb table keeps only in-frame clones and is missing some. The table records about 90,000 clones, roughly 90% of them present only once. Specimen: unstimulated CD4+ T cells sorted from spleen or lymph node cells, collected before transplant. All receptors come from a human donor who was the organ donor for an intestinal transplant. Both conserved end residues are part of each CDR3. Each record gives: V gene, D gene, clone size, J gene, CDR3 length, CDR3 protein, CDR3 DNA. A D gene is named only where the DNA matches it firmly. Expanded clones are given a class, and other clones once, few, many or no size at all.

>TRBV30|-|-|TRBJ1-2|14
CAWKGGAANYGYTF
TGTGCCTGGAAAGGCGGGGCAGCTAACTATGGCTACACCTTC
>TRBV11-3|TRBD2|-|TRBJ2-2|18
CASSPSRTSGVNTGELFF
TGTGCCAGCAGCCCTAGCCGCACTAGCGGGGTTAACACCGGGGAGCTGTTTTTT
>TRBV7-3|TRBD2|few|TRBJ2-7|15
CASSPNPTSGYEQYF
TGTGCCAGCAGCCCAAACCCGACTAGCGGCTACGAGCAGTACTTC
>TRBV30|TRBD1|-|TRBJ1-1|18
CACDRGRFISRMNTEAFF
TGTGCCTGTGACAGGGGGCGTTTTATATCGCGGATGAACACTGAAGCTTTCTTT
>TRBV28|-|-|TRBJ1-5|16
CASSSFGGGGNQPQHF
TGTGCCAGCAGTTCTTTCGGAGGAGGTGGGAATCAGCCCCAGCATTTT
>TRBV11-1|-|-|TRBJ2-5|11
CASSLEGAQYF
TGTGCCAGCAGCCTAGAGGGGGCCCAGTACTTC
>TRBV2|TRBD2|once|TRBJ2-5|15
CASSVFKRGAETQYF
TGTGCCAGCAGTGTATTTAAGCGGGGGGCCGAGACCCAGTACTTC
>TRBV6-5|-|-|TRBJ1-6|16
CASSYSRGGSGSPLHF
TGTGCCAGCAGTTACTCACGGGGTGGGAGTGGCTCACCCCTCCACTTT
>TRBV5-1|-|-|TRBJ2-3|12
CASSFLTDTQYF
TGCGCCAGCAGCTTCCTCACAGATACGCAGTATTTT
>TRBV5-1|-|-|TRBJ2-3|15
CASSQTLVLTDTQYF
TGCGCCAGCAGCCAAACACTAGTTCTCACAGATACGCAGTATTTT
>TRBV7-3|-|-|TRBJ1-1|14
CASSKDRMNTEAFF
TGTGCCAGCAGCAAGGACAGAATGAACACTGAAGCTTTCTTT
>TRBV25-1|TRBD2|-|TRBJ2-1|16
CASSEYRGLAGNEQFF
TGTGCCAGCAGTGAATATCGCGGACTAGCGGGAAATGAGCAGTTCTTC
>TRBV5-1|TRBD2|-|TRBJ2-7|17
CASKPPGTTQNHYEQYF
TGCGCCAGCAAACCCCCCGGGACTACCCAAAACCACTACGAGCAGTACTTC
>TRBV7-6|TRBD2|-|TRBJ2-5|19
CASSLRSSGLAGVGKTQYF
TGTGCCAGCAGCTTAAGATCATCGGGACTAGCGGGAGTCGGCAAGACCCAGTACTTC
>TRBV5-5|TRBD1|-|TRBJ1-1|14
CASSTGQGASEAFF
TGTGCCAGCAGCACCGGACAGGGGGCCTCTGAAGCTTTCTTT
>TRBV7-8|-|once|TRBJ1-5|16
CASSFRGSMGNQPQHF
TGTGCCAGCAGCTTCAGAGGGAGTATGGGCAATCAGCCCCAGCATTTT
>TRBV5-4|-|-|TRBJ1-1|15
CASSLGEARNTEAFF
TGTGCCAGCAGCTTGGGCGAGGCCCGGAACACTGAAGCTTTCTTT
>TRBV7-9|-|-|TRBJ2-7|14
CASSQQEASYEQYF
TGTGCCAGCAGCCAACAGGAAGCCTCCTACGAGCAGTACTTC
>TRBV7-2|-|-|TRBJ2-1|14
CASSSPGTYNEQFF
TGTGCCAGCAGCTCCCCCGGGACCTACAATGAGCAGTTCTTC
>TRBV10-3|TRBD2|-|TRBJ2-7|14
CAISASGAYYEQYF
TGTGCCATCAGTGCCAGCGGGGCCTACTACGAGCAGTACTTC
>TRBV2|TRBD1|-|TRBJ1-1|14
CASRTGTGSTEAFF
TGTGCCAGCAGGACCGGGACAGGGAGCACTGAAGCTTTCTTT
>TRBV7-8|-|-|TRBJ2-7|14
CASSLPPNFYEQYF
TGTGCCAGCAGCTTACCTCCGAACTTCTACGAGCAGTACTTC
>TRBV11-2|TRBD2|-|TRBJ2-5|17
CASSLLAGGPLQETQYF
TGTGCCAGCAGCTTATTAGCGGGGGGGCCCCTTCAAGAGACCCAGTACTTC
>TRBV6-6|-|-|TRBJ1-5|15
CASSYGSYSNQPQHF
TGTGCCAGCAGTTACGGCTCTTATAGCAATCAGCCCCAGCATTTT
>TRBV10-3|-|-|TRBJ2-5|14
CAISESQGWETQYF
TGTGCCATCAGTGAGTCTCAGGGTTGGGAGACCCAGTACTTC
>TRBV19|TRBD2|-|TRBJ2-7|13
CASSGGSNSEQYF
TGTGCCAGTAGTGGCGGGAGTAACAGCGAGCAGTACTTC
>TRBV30|-|-|TRBJ2-1|13
CAWSPRQANEQFF
TGTGCCTGGAGCCCCAGACAGGCCAATGAGCAGTTCTTC
>TRBV6-1|-|-|TRBJ1-4|14
CASYNSRVNEKLFF
TGTGCCAGCTACAACAGTCGAGTAAATGAAAAACTGTTTTTT
>TRBV2|-|-|TRBJ2-7|15
CASSAGGMSSYEQYF
TGTGCCAGCAGTGCCGGAGGGATGAGCTCCTACGAGCAGTACTTC
>TRBV6-5|TRBD1|-|TRBJ1-4|16
CASSYRRDSVDEKLFF
TGTGCCAGCAGTTACCGCCGGGACAGCGTCGATGAAAAACTGTTTTTT
>TRBV7-2|-|-|TRBJ1-5|16
CASSLGDGRANQPQHF
TGTGCCAGCAGCTTAGGCGACGGCAGGGCGAATCAGCCCCAGCATTTT
>TRBV6-5|TRBD1|-|TRBJ2-2|13
CASNRGPSGELFF
TGTGCCAGCAATAGGGGGCCTTCCGGGGAGCTGTTTTTT
>TRBV5-6|-|-|TRBJ1-2|17
CASSLLETGGVGYGYTF
TGTGCCAGCAGCTTGTTAGAGACCGGGGGAGTCGGCTATGGCTACACCTTC
>TRBV29-1|TRBD1|-|TRBJ1-1|11
CSVVGQGRAFF
TGCAGCGTTGTTGGACAGGGTAGGGCTTTCTTT